The next 28 T cell receptor beta chains were all read from a single sample in a study of blood T cell repertoires in COVID-19. TCRdb keeps only in-frame clones here, not all; method: immunoSEQ multiplex PCR. In the table there are about 520,000 clones, approximately 85% of which are singletons. Sequencing was performed on peripheral blood. These receptors came from a human donor in a cohort sampled during active COVID-19.

The genes are TRBV28 and TRBJ1-4; 7 nucleotides agree with TRBD1. Germline loops: CDR1 MDHEN, CDR2 SYDVKM. The CDR3 length is 14 residues. The V gene end was trimmed by 6 bases and the J gene end by 6 bases; junction bases not matched to a gene: 7. The CDR3 coding sequence is TGTGCCAGCAGGTCAGGGGGTCCTTATGAAAAACTGTTTTTT. This sequence encodes CASRSGGPYEKLFF.

This clone was counted a few times. This chain joins TRBV20-1 and TRBJ1-5, with TRBD1 as a possible D gene (5 bases). The germline V and J ends were trimmed by 3 bases and 0 bases, with 12 bases remaining between them. Germline V gene sequence: CDR1 DFQATT, CDR2 SNEGSKA (reference sequence). This CDR3 is built from 15 residues. CDR3 residues: CSASLGRDSNQPQHF. The CDR3 nucleotides are TGCAGTGCTAGTCTGGGGCGGGATAGCAATCAGCCCCAGCATTTT.

The chain combines TRBV27 with TRBJ1-1, with 10 positions matching TRBD1. The CDR3 consists of 16 residues. V lost 1 base and J lost 6; bases outside the gene matches: 8. CDR1 MNHEY and CDR2 SMNVEV come from the germline V gene (reference sequence). The CDR3 nucleotides read TGTGCCAGCAGTTTATATTCGGACAGGGGGACCGCTGAAGCTTTCTTT. It specifies CASSLYSDRGTAEAFF.

The rearrangement links TRBV30 to TRBJ2-7; the D gene is possibly TRBD2 (6 bases). This CDR3 is built from 12 residues. Germline V CDR1 and CDR2: GTSNPN, SVGIG (reference sequence). Trimming shortened V by 1 base and J by 2 bases, and 6 bases separated the two germline ends. The CDR3 nucleotides are TGTGCCTGGAGTGGACTAGCCTACGAGCAGTACTTC. It codes for CAWSGLAYEQYF.

The chain employs TRBV14 and TRBJ1-6; tentatively, D is TRBD1 (6 bases). Germline CDR1 is SGHDN and CDR2 is FVKESK. Trimming stripped 10 bases from V and 5 bases from J, with 15 bases between. The CDR3 contains 14 residues. As DNA, the CDR3 is TGTGCCACCACGACAGGCTTGAATAATTCACCCCTCCACTTT. Protein sequence: CATTTGLNNSPLHF.

The chain couples TRBV18 to TRBJ2-7; perhaps TRBD1 as D (5 bases). The CDR3 contains 13 residues. Germline values: CDR1 KGHSH, CDR2 LQKENI. The ends were cut back, 5 bases at V and 3 bases at J, with 11 bases in the middle. In DNA, the CDR3 is TGTGCCAGCTCAGGGGCTGGATTCTACGAGCAGTACTTC. Translating it yields CASSGAGFYEQYF.

The chain uses TRBV10-3 and TRBJ2-1, with D possibly TRBD2 on 5 matching bases. Germline CDR1 and CDR2: ENHRY and SYGVKD. Trimming pared 10 bases from V and 7 bases from J, leaving 23 bases between. The CDR3 spans 15 residues. The CDR3 DNA sequence: TGTGCCACCCCCGGCCGATGGCGGGCCGTGAATGAGCAGTTCTTC. Translated: CATPGRWRAVNEQFF.

The J gene is TRBJ1-2, the V gene TRBV15, with D possibly matching TRBD1 (5 bases). The germline V and J ends were trimmed by 3 bases and 8 bases, with 19 bases remaining between them. The V gene's germline CDR1 is LNHNV and CDR2 YYDKDF (reference sequence). The CDR3 covers 15 residues. DNA for the CDR3: TGTGCCACCAGCAGGGGCGGATTGCGGGGGAGCGGCTACACCTTC. Translating it yields CATSRGGLRGSGYTF.

The chain joins TRBV19 to TRBJ1-1, with 7 bases lining up with TRBD1. The germline CDR1 and CDR2 sequences are LNHDA and SQIVND (reference sequence). CDR3 length: 13 amino acids. Germline trimming cut 3 bases from V and 11 bases from J; bases unmatched to any gene: 9. The CDR3, as DNA: TGTGCCAGTAGTATTCGAGAGGGGGCGAGTGCTTTCTTT. It translates to CASSIREGASAFF.

CDR3 in DNA: TGTGCCAGCAGCGTAGGGCCGGGACTCCGGGGAGGAGAGACCCAGTACTTC. Translating gives CASSVGPGLRGGETQYF. The gene calls are TRBV9 and TRBJ2-5, with a weak D call TRBD2 (6 bases). This CDR3 is built from 17 residues. V was cut by 0 bases and J by 4 bases, with 19 bases left in between. Germline V CDR1 and CDR2: SGDLS, YYNGEE.

Note on this clone: The identical CDR3 is also encoded by other nucleotide sequences in the sample. The V call is TRBV6-5, the J call TRBJ1-4; 9 bases are a match to TRBD1. The CDR3 is 14 amino acids. V gave up 5 bases and J gave up 6 bases; unmatched junction bases: 4. The germline CDR1 and CDR2 sequences are MNHEY and SVGAGI. The DNA of the CDR3 is TGTGCCAGCAGTACCAGGGACAGGGATGAAAAACTGTTTTTT. Translating it yields CASSTRDRDEKLFF.

This clone turned up a few times. This chain connects TRBV12-5 to TRBJ1-2; 12 bases match TRBD1. The ends lost 6 bases at V and 5 bases at J; junction bases unmatched: 10. Germline V lookup: CDR1 LGHNT, CDR2 FRNRAP. The CDR3 extends over 16 amino acids. CDR3 sequence: CASGGQGARALYGYTF. In nucleotides, the CDR3 is TGTGCTAGTGGGGGACAGGGGGCGCGGGCCCTATATGGCTACACCTTC.

This chain connects TRBV7-8 to TRBJ1-2; TRBD1 agrees at 8 bases. The CDR3 runs to 16 residues. CDR1 SGHVS and CDR2 FQNEAQ come from the germline V gene. J was trimmed by 7 bases and V by 2 bases; bases with no gene match: 12. The CDR3 region has the DNA TGTGCCAGCAGCTTACTAATCGGACAGGGATCCCTTGGCTACACCTTC. Protein: CASSLLIGQGSLGYTF.

The chain has TRBV10-3 and TRBJ1-1, with 8 bases fitting TRBD1. Germline CDR1 reads ENHRY; CDR2 reads SYGVKD. The CDR3 has 13 residues. Losses at the gene ends were 10 bases for V and 5 bases for J; bases not matched to a gene: 9. The CDR3 sequence is CATRGQGWTEAFF. As DNA, the CDR3 is TGTGCCACTAGAGGACAGGGTTGGACTGAAGCTTTCTTT.

The gene calls are TRBV19 and TRBJ1-4; no clear D. Germline-derived CDR1 and CDR2 are LNHDA and SQIVND (reference sequence). The length of the CDR3 is 13 residues. Between the trimmed V and J ends, which lost 3 bases and 14 bases, there was a span of 16 bases. CDR3 loop: CASSILGPGVLFF. In nucleotides, the CDR3 is TGTGCCAGTAGTATTTTGGGCCCAGGTGTCCTGTTTTTT.

The V and J genes are TRBV9 and TRBJ1-4; 10 bases are shared with TRBD1. Germline assignment: CDR1 SGDLS and CDR2 YYNGEE. The trim removed 0 bases at V and 0 bases at J, leaving 5 bases unmatched. The CDR3 sequence is 18 residues long. The CDR3 sequence is CASSVGTGGGPTNEKLFF. The DNA for the CDR3 is TGTGCCAGCAGCGTAGGGACAGGGGGAGGCCCAACTAATGAAAAACTGTTTTTT.

The genes are TRBV19 and TRBJ1-1, with 7 bases identical to TRBD1. Germline V gene lookup returns CDR1 LNHDA and CDR2 SQIVND (reference sequence). Germline trimming cut 6 bases from V and 1 base from J; bases unmatched to any gene: 8. CDR3 length: 15 amino acids. The CDR3 nucleotides read TGTGCCAGTAGCCTTGCCGGGACAGAGAACACTGAAGCTTTCTTT. Translated, it gives CASSLAGTENTEAFF.

The chain couples TRBV27 to TRBJ1-2, with D perhaps matching TRBD1 (5 bases). The length of the CDR3 is 14 residues. Trimming pared 1 base from V and 7 bases from J, leaving 13 bases between. From germline, CDR1 is MNHEY and CDR2 SMNVEV (reference sequence). The CDR3 loop reads CASSLLRTTGGYTF. The DNA for the CDR3 is TGTGCCAGCAGTTTATTGCGGACAACTGGTGGCTACACCTTC.

This clone appeared a few times. The chain carries TRBV11-2 and TRBJ2-1, with 15 bases matching TRBD2. The CDR3 spans 16 residues. Looked up from germline, CDR1 is SGHAT and CDR2 is FQNNGV. V lost 0 bases, J lost 15 bases, and 9 bases stayed unmatched. Here the CDR3 reads CASSLDTGLAGGARFF. The CDR3 DNA reads TGTGCCAGCAGCTTAGATACGGGACTAGCGGGGGGCGCTCGGTTCTTC. The complete variable domain, with remaining parts taken from reference TRBV11-2 and TRBJ2-1, reads EAGVAQSPRYKIIEKRQSVAFWCNPISGHATLYWYQQILGQGPKLLIQFQNNGVVDDSQLPKDRFSAERLKGVDSTLKIQPAKLEDSAVYLCASSLDTGLAGGARFFGPGTRLTVL.

The rearrangement joins TRBV5-8 to TRBJ2-4; tentative D call: TRBD1 (5 bases). The CDR3 is 15 amino acids. The V end was cut by 0 bases, the J end by 1 base, with 8 bases between. Germline V gene sequence: CDR1 SGHTS, CDR2 YDEGEE. The CDR3, as DNA: TGTGCCAGCAGCTTGGGGGGCGGCGCCAAAAACATTCAGTACTTC. It is translated as CASSLGGGAKNIQYF.

The chain employs TRBV12-3 or TRBV12-4 and TRBJ1-2, with D possibly being TRBD1 (5 bases). The CDR3 is 13 amino acids. V lost 11 bases to trimming and J lost 3 bases, with 16 bases between them. CDR3 region: CACSPGQDYGYTF. The CDR3 coding sequence is TGTGCCTGCTCCCCCGGACAAGACTATGGCTACACCTTC.

The V gene is TRBV6-5, the J gene TRBJ1-2; D is possibly TRBD1 (5 bases). This CDR3 has 14 amino acids. Germline CDR1 and CDR2: MNHEY and SVGAGI. V gave up 7 bases and J gave up 6 bases, with 18 bases separating them. The CDR3 nucleotides are TGTGCCAGCACTCACCCGTGGGGGGGGAATGGCTACACCTTC. Protein product: CASTHPWGGNGYTF.

The rearrangement uses TRBV6-2 or TRBV6-3 and TRBJ1-5; D is unclear. V shed 4 bases and J shed 5 bases, with 6 bases lying between them. The CDR3 has 12 amino acids. Germline V gives CDR1 MNHEY, CDR2 SVGEGT. The CDR3 spells CASSSPYQPQHF. The CDR3 nucleotides read TGTGCCAGCAGTTCCCCTTATCAGCCCCAGCATTTT.

As DNA, the CDR3 is TGTGCCAGCAGTTTATCTGGCCGGGGGGCATATAATTCACCCCTCCACTTT. This encodes CASSLSGRGAYNSPLHF. V gene TRBV28 combines with J gene TRBJ1-6; D is perhaps TRBD1 (6 bases). The CDR3 covers 17 residues. Germline CDR1 reads MDHEN; CDR2 reads SYDVKM. Trimming took off 1 base at V and 4 bases at J, with 14 bases between the two ends. Variable domain in full (rest from reference TRBV28 and TRBJ1-6): DVKVTQSSRYLVKRTGEKVFLECVQDMDHENMFWYRQDPGLGLRLIYFSYDVKMKEKGDIPEGYSVSREKKERFSLILESASTNQTSMYLCASSLSGRGAYNSPLHFGNGTRLTVT.

This chain uses TRBV11-2 with TRBJ2-1; 11 bases map to TRBD2. CDR3 length: 18 residues. Trimming at V came to 5 bases and at J to 3 bases, leaving 12 bases not matched to a gene. CDR1 and CDR2 (germline): SGHAT, FQNNGV. The CDR3 reads CASSRRGIGTSGYNEQFF. The CDR3 DNA reads as TGTGCCAGCAGCCGTCGCGGAATCGGGACTAGCGGCTACAATGAGCAGTTCTTC.

This clone was detected a few times. CDR3 DNA: TGTGCCAGCAGTTACTCGAGTCCAGGGGATTACGAGCAGTACTTC. Translating it yields CASSYSSPGDYEQYF. This sequence joins TRBV6-5 and TRBJ2-7; a possible D gene is TRBD1 (6 bases). CDR3 size: 15 residues. Germline V gene lookup returns CDR1 MNHEY and CDR2 SVGAGI. Trimming left V 0 bases short and J 4 bases short, with 13 bases between.

The chain joins TRBV7-8 to TRBJ1-1; D is unresolved. Trimming removed 4 bases at V and 0 bases at J, with 9 bases between. The CDR3 contains 14 residues. Looked up from germline, CDR1 is SGHVS and CDR2 is FQNEAQ. CDR3 bases: TGTGCCAGCAGCTCAGGACTTATGAACACTGAAGCTTTCTTT. This encodes CASSSGLMNTEAFF.

The CDR3: CASSFGRNTGELFF. The CDR3, as DNA: TGCGCCAGCAGCTTTGGGAGGAACACCGGGGAGCTGTTTTTT. The gene calls are TRBV5-1 and TRBJ2-2, with a weak D call TRBD2 (5 bases). The length of the CDR3 is 14 residues. The V end was cut by 2 bases, the J end by 1 base, with 6 bases between. Germline V gene sequence: CDR1 SGHRS, CDR2 YFSETQ.